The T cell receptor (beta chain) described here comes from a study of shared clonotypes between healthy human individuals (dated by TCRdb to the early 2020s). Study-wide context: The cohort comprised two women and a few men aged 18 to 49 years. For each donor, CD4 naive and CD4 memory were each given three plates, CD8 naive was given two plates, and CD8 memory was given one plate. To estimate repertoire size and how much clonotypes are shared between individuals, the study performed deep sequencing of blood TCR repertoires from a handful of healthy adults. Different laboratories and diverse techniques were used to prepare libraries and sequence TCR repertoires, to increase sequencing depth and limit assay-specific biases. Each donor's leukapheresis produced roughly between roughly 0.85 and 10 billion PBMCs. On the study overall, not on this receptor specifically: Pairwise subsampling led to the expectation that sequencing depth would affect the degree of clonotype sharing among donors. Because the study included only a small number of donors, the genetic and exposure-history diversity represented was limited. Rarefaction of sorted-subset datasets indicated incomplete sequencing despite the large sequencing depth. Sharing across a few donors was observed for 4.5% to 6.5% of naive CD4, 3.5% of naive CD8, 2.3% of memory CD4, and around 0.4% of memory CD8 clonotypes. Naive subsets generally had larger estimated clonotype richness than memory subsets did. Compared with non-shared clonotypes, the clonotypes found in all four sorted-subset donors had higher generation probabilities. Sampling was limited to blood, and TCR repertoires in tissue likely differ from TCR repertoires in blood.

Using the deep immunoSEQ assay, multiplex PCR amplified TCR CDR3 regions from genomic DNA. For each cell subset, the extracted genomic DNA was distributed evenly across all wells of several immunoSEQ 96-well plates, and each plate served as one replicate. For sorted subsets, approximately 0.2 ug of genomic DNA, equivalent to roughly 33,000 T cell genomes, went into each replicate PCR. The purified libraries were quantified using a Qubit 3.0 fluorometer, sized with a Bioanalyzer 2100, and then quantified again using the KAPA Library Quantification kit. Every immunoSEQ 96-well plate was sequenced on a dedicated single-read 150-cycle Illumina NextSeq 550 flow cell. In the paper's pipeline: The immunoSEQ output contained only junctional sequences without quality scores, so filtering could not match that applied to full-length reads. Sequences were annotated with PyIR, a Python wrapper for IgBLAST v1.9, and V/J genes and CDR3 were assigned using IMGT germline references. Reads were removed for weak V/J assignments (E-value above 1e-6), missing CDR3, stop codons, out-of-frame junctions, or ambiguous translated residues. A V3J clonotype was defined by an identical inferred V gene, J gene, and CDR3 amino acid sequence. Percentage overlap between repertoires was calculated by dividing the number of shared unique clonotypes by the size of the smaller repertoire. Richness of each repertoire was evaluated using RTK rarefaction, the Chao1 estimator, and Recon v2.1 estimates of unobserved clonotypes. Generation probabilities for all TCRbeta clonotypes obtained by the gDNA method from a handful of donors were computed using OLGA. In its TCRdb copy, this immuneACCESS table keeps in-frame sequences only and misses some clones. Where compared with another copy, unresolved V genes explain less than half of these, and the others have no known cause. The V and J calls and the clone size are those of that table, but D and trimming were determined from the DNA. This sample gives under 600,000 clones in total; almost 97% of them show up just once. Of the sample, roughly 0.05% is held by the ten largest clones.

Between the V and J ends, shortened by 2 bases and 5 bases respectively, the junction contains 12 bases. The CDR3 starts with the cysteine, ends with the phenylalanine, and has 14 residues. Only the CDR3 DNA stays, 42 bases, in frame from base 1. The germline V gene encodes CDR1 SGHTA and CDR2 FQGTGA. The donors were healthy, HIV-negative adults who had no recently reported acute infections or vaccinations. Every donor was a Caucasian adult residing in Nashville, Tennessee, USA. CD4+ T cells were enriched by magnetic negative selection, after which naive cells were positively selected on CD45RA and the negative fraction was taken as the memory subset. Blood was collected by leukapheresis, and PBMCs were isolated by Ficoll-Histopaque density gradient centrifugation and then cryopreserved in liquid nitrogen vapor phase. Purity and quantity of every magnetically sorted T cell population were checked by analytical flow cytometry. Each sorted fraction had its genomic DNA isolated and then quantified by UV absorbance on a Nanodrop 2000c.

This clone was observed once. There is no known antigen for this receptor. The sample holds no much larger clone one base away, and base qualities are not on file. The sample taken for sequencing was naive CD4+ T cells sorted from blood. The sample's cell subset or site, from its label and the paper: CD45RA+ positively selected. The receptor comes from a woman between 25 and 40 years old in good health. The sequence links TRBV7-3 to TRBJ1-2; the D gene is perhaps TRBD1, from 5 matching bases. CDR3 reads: CASSLSYRKYGYTF. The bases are TGTGCCAGCAGCTTATCGTACAGGAAATATGGCTACACCTTC.